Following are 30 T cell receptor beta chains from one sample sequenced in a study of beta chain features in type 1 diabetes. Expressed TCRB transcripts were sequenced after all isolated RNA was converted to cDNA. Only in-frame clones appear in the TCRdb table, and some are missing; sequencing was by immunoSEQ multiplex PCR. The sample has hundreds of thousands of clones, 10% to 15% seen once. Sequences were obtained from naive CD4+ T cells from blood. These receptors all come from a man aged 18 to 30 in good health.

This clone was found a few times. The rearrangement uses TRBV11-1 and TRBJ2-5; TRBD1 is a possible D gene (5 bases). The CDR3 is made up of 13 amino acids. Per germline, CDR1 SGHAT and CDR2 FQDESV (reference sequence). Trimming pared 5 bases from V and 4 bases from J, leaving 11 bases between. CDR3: CASSLRVGETQYF. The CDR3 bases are TGTGCCAGCAGCCTCAGGGTAGGAGAGACCCAGTACTTC.

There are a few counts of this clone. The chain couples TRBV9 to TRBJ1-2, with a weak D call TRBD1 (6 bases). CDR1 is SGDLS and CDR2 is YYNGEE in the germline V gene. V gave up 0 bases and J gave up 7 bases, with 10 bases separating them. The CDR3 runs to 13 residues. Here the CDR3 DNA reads TGTGCCAGCAGCGTAGTGGGGGCGTCTGGCTACACCTTC. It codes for CASSVVGASGYTF.

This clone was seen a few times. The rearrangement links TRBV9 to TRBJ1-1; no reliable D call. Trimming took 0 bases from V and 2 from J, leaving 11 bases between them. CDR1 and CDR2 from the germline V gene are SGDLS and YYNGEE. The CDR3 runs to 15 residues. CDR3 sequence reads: CASSVEPQLNTEAFF. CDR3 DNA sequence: TGTGCCAGCAGCGTAGAGCCACAGCTAAACACTGAAGCTTTCTTT. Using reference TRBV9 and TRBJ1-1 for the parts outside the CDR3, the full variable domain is DSGVTQTPKHLITATGQRVTLRCSPRSGDLSVYWYQQSLDQGLQFLIQYYNGEERAKGNILERFSAQQFPDLHSELNLSSLELGDSALYFCASSVEPQLNTEAFFGQGTRLTVV.

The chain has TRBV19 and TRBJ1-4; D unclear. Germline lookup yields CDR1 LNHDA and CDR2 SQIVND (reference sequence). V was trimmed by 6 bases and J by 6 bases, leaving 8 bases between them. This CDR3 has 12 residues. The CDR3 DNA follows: TGTGCCAGTAGCGGCAGGCATGAAAAACTGTTTTTT. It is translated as CASSGRHEKLFF.

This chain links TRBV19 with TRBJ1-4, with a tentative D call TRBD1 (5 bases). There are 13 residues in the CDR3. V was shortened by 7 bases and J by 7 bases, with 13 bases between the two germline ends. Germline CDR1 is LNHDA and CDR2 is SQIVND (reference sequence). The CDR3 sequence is CASNTGLREKLFF. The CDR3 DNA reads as TGTGCCAGTAACACGGGACTTCGTGAAAAACTGTTTTTT.

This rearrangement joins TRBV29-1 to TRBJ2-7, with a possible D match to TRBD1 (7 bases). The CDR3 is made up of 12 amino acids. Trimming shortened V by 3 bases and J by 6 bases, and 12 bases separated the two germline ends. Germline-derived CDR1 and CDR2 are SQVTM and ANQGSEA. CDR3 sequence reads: CSVESQGGEQYF. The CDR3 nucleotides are TGCAGCGTTGAGTCTCAGGGGGGCGAGCAGTACTTC.

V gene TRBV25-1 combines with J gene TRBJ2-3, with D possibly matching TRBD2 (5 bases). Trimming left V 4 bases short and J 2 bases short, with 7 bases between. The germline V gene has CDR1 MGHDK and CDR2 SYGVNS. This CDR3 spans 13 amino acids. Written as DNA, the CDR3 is TGTGCCAGCAGTGGGCGGGCCACAGATACGCAGTATTTT. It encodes CASSGRATDTQYF.

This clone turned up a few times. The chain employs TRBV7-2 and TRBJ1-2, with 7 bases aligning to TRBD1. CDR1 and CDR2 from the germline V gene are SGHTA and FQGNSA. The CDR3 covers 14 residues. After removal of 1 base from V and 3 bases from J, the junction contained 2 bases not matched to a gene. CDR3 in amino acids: CASSLETGYYGYTF. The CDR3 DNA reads TGTGCCAGCAGCTTAGAGACAGGGTACTATGGCTACACCTTC.

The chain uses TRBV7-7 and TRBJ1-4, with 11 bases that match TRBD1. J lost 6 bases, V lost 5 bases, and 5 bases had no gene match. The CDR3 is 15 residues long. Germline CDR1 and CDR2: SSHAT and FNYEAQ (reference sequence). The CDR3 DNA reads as TGTGCCAGCAGCGTCGGGACAGGGGGACATGAAAAACTGTTTTTT. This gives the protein CASSVGTGGHEKLFF.

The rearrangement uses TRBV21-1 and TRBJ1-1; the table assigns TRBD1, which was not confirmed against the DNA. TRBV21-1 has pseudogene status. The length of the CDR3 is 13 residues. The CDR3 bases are TGTGCCAGCAGGGCTCTCAGGAACACTGAAGCTTTCTTT. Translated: CASRALRNTEAFF.

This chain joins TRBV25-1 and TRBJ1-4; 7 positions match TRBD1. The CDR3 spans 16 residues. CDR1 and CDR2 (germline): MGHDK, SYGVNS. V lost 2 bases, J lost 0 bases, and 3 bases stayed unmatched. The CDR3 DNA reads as TGTGCCAGCAGTGAAACAGGGGATGCAACTAATGAAAAACTGTTTTTT. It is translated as CASSETGDATNEKLFF.

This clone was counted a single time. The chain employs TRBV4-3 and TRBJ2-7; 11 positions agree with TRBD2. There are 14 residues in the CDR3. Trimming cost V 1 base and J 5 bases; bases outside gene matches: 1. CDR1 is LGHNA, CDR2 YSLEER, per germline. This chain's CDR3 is CASSQVAGGDEQYF. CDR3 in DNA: TGCGCCAGCAGCCAAGTAGCGGGAGGGGACGAGCAGTACTTC.

The CDR3 loop reads CASSPGLAGDAGELFF. CDR3 DNA sequence: TGTGCCAGCAGCCCCGGACTAGCGGGAGACGCCGGGGAGCTGTTTTTT. The rearrangement joins TRBV5-4 to TRBJ2-2; 13 bases agree with TRBD2. This CDR3 is built from 16 residues. The germline CDR1 and CDR2 sequences are SGHNT and YYREEE (reference sequence). The V gene end was trimmed by 4 bases and the J gene end by 6 bases; junction bases not matched to a gene: 6.

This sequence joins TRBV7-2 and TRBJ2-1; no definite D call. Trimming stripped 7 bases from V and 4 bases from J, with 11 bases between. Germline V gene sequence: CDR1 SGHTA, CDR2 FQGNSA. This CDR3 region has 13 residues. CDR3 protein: CASTARWYNEQFF. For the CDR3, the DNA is TGTGCCAGCACCGCCAGGTGGTACAATGAGCAGTTCTTC. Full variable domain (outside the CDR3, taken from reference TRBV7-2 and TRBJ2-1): GAGVSQSPSNKVTEKGKDVELRCDPISGHTALYWYRQSLGQGLEFLIYFQGNSAPDKSGLPSDRFSAERTGGSVSTLTIQRTQQEDSAVYLCASTARWYNEQFFGPGTRLTVL.

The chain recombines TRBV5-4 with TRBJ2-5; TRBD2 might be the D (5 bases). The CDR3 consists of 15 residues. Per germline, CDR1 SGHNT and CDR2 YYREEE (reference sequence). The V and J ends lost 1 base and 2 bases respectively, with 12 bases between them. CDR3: CASSLRGAVQETQYF. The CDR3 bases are TGTGCCAGCAGCTTGCGAGGAGCGGTACAAGAGACCCAGTACTTC.

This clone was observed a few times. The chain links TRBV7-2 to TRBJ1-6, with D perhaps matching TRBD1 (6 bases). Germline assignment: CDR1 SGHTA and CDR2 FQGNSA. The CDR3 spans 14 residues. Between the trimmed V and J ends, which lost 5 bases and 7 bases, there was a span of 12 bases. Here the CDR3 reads CASSVQGTNSPLHF. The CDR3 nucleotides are TGTGCCAGCAGCGTACAGGGCACGAATTCACCCCTCCACTTT.

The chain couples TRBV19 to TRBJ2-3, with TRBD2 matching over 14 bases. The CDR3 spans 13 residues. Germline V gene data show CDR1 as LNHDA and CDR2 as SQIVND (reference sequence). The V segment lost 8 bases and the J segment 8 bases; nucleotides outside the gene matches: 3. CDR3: CASGTSGSGTQYF. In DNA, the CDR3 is TGTGCCAGTGGGACTAGCGGGAGTGGTACGCAGTATTTT.

This CDR3 is CAWKGSGGSPLHF. CDR3 in DNA: TGTGCCTGGAAAGGGTCCGGGGGTTCACCCCTCCACTTT. This chain connects TRBV30 to TRBJ1-6; tentative D call: TRBD1 (5 bases). This CDR3 has 13 residues. Germline-derived CDR1 and CDR2 are GTSNPN and SVGIG (reference sequence). V dropped 4 bases and J dropped 9 bases, with 13 bases sitting between them.

CDR3 region: CAWKMGRYTEAFF. CDR3 DNA: TGTGCCTGGAAGATGGGGAGGTACACTGAAGCTTTCTTT. This chain joins TRBV30 and TRBJ1-1; D ambiguous. Deletions cut 4 bases from V and 3 bases from J, with 12 bases between. The CDR3 contains 13 residues. Germline CDR1 reads GTSNPN; CDR2 reads SVGIG (reference sequence).

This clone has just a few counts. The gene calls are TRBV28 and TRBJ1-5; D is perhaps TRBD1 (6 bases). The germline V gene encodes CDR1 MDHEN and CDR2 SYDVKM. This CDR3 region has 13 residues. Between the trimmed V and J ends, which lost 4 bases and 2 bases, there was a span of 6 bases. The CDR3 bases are TGTGCCAGCAGTTCAGGGGGCAATCAGCCCCAGCATTTT. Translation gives CASSSGGNQPQHF.

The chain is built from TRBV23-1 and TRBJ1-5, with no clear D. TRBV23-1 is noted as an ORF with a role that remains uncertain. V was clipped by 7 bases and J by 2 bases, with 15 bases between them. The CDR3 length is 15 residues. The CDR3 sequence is CASNKLGGGNQPQHF. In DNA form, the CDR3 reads TGCGCCAGCAACAAACTGGGAGGTGGCAATCAGCCCCAGCATTTT.

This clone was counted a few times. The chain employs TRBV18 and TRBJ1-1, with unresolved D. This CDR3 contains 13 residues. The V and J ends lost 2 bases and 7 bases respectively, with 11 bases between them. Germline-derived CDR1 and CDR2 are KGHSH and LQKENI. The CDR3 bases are TGTGCCAGCTCACCAACGAGAGAGTTTGAAGCTTTCTTT. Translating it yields CASSPTREFEAFF.

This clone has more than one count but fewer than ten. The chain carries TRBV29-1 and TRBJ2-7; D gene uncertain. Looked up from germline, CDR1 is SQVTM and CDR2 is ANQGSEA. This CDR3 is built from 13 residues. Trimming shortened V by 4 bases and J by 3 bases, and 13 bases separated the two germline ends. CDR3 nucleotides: TGCAGCGTTGGCAGAGGCGTAGGCTACGAGCAGTACTTC. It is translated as CSVGRGVGYEQYF.

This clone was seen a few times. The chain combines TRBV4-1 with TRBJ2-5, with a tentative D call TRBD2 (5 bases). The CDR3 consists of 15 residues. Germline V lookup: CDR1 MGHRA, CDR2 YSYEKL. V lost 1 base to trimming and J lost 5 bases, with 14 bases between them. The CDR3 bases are TGCGCCAGCAGCCAAGCAACGGGGTCGCATGAGACCCAGTACTTC. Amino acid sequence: CASSQATGSHETQYF.

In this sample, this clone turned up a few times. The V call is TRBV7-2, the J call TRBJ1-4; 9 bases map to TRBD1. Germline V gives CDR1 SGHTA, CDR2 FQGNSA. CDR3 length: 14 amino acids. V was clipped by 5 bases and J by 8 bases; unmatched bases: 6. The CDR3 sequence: CASSPGQGDEKLFF. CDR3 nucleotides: TGTGCCAGCAGCCCGGGACAGGGAGACGAAAAACTGTTTTTT.

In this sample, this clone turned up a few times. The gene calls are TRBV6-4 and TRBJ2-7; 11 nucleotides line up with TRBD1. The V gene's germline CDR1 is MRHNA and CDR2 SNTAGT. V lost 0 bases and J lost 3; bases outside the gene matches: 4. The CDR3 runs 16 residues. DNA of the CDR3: TGTGCCAGCAGTGACTCTAGGACAGGGGGCATCTACGAGCAGTACTTC. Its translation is CASSDSRTGGIYEQYF.

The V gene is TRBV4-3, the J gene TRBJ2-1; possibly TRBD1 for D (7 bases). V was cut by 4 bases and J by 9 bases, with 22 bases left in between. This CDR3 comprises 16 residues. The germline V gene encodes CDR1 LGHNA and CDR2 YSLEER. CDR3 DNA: TGCGCCAGCAGCCCATCTCGGACAGGAGCGGGCGCTGAGCAGTTCTTC. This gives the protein CASSPSRTGAGAEQFF.

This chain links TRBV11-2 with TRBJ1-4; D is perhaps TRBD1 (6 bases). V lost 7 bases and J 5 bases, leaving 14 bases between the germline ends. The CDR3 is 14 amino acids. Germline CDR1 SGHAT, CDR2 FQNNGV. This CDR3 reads CASTQTGPNEKLFF. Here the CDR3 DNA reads TGTGCCAGCACCCAAACAGGGCCCAATGAAAAACTGTTTTTT.

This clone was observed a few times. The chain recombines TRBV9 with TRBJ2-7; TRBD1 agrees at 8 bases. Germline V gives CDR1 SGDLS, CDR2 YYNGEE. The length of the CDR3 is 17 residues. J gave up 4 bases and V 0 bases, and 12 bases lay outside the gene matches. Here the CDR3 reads CASSVGKTGEDKYEQYF. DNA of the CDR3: TGTGCCAGCAGCGTAGGGAAGACAGGGGAGGACAAGTACGAGCAGTACTTC. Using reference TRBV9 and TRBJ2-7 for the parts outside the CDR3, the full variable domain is DSGVTQTPKHLITATGQRVTLRCSPRSGDLSVYWYQQSLDQGLQFLIQYYNGEERAKGNILERFSAQQFPDLHSELNLSSLELGDSALYFCASSVGKTGEDKYEQYFGPGTRLTVT.

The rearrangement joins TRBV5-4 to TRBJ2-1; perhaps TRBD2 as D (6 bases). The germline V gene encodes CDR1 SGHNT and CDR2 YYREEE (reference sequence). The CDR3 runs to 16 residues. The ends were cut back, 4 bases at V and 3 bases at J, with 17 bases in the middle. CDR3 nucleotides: TGTGCCAGCAGCAGAAACTTAGCGGAGGGCTACAATGAGCAGTTCTTC. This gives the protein CASSRNLAEGYNEQFF.